This T cell receptor beta chain originates from a study of cytomegalovirus exposure and HLA in healthy donors. Overall study: In a previous analysis, 120 million or so unique TCR beta sequences were found from 150 million to 200 million T cells. Study conclusions and caveats: Highest at DRB1 and lowest at HLA-C, TCR association rates differed among HLA loci in a later analysis. It was reported that TCR beta sequences correctly inferred the HLA-A and HLA-B alleles for most subjects. Among the sequence variants, a highly shared cluster was likely an artifact of sequencing.

This CDR3 contains 15 residues. V shed 2 bases and J shed 3 bases, with 11 bases lying between them. Germline CDR1 is WSHSY and CDR2 is SAAADI. In the PCR, 60 Vbeta and 13 Jbeta primers were used. Measured with immunoSEQ multiplex PCR; TCRdb has only the in-frame clones, and not every one. The sample consists of 120,000 or so clones, 75% to 90% of them appearing once. About this clone: Its antigen remains unidentified.

The V call is TRBV10-2, the J call TRBJ2-1, with D tentatively TRBD2 (6 bases). The sequence was obtained from a man between 18 and 35 years old in good health and CMV-seropositive. Input material: PBMCs. This CDR3 reads CASSETAGLYNEQFF. The CDR3 DNA is TGCGCCAGCAGTGAGACGGCGGGGCTCTACAATGAGCAGTTCTTC.